This TCR beta chain originates from a study of identical twins. General study findings and limits: Findings depended on cross-sectional statistics rather than tracking the same donors. Out-of-frame alpha sequences that twins shared showed excess low generation probability.

Among all donors, each was a healthy Caucasian. A single record per CDR3 protein comes from TCRdb applying MiXCR to the 5' RACE reads. The table shows about 690,000 distinct CDR3 sequences, with around 6% occurring only once. Worth noting for this clonotype: Its antigen remains unidentified.

The TCR originated in a man aged 18 to 35 in good health. Sequenced sample: naive T cells sorted from blood.

CDR3 in amino acids: CATRGNTGELFF. Here the CDR3 DNA reads TGTGCCACCAGGGGAAACACCGGGGAGCTGTTTTTT. The chain uses TRBV15 and TRBJ2-2; D gene uncertain. Germline CDR1 reads LNHNV; CDR2 reads YYDKDF (reference sequence). Trimming stripped 6 bases from V and 2 bases from J, with 4 bases between. This CDR3 spans 12 amino acids. The full variable domain, completed using reference TRBV15 and TRBJ2-2, is DAMVIQNPRYQVTQFGKPVTLSCSQTLNHNVMYWYQQKSSQAPKLLFHYYDKDFNNEADTPDNFQSRRPNTSFCFLDIRSPGLGDTAMYLCATRGNTGELFFGEGSRLTVL.